This T cell receptor (beta chain) was identified in a study of blood T cell repertoires in COVID-19. The overall study: Italy, Spain and the United States were the sources of the convalescent and acute COVID-19 samples. T cells, B-cell-depleted T cells, or PBMCs provided the cDNA or gDNA that served as material.

V was trimmed by 5 bases and J by 4 bases, leaving 15 bases between them. The CDR3 is 14 residues long. Germline V gives CDR1 SGHKS, CDR2 YYEKEE (reference sequence). Cohorts were assigned according to the clinical history that participants reported. Authors' methods: Cell counts per sample came from amplifying reference gene primers. Clones were sequenced by immunoSEQ multiplex PCR, and TCRdb holds only the in-frame ones, with some missing. V, J and clone size were drawn from that table, and D and trimming were deduced from the DNA. Here the sample spans over 250,000 clones, roughly 86% being singletons.

This receptor was taken from a woman under 30 who had recovered from COVID-19. V is TRBV5-5 and J is TRBJ1-2; D may be TRBD1 (5 bases). The sequencing input was PBMCs or T cells enriched from blood (not recorded which). The CDR3 protein is CASSGGFSIYGYTF. Here the CDR3 DNA reads TGTGCCAGCAGTGGGGGGTTTTCCATCTATGGCTACACCTTC.